Following are 5 T cell receptor beta chains from one sample sequenced in a study of shared clonotypes between healthy human individuals. Clones were read by immunoSEQ multiplex PCR, and TCRdb kept only the in-frame ones, dropping some. Of 550,000 to 850,000 clones in the sample, about two thirds were seen once. Sequenced: memory CD4+ T cells sorted from blood. As for subset: CD45RA-negative fraction. All receptors come from a woman aged 25 to 39 in good health.

V gene TRBV27 combines with J gene TRBJ2-7; tentatively, D is TRBD2 (7 bases). Trimming shortened V by 5 bases and J by 4 bases, and 15 bases separated the two germline ends. The germline CDR1 and CDR2 sequences are MNHEY and SMNVEV (reference sequence). The CDR3 is made up of 14 amino acids. CDR3 coding DNA: TGTGCCAGCAGTCCAACGAGGGGGGGTTACGAGCAGTACTTC. It codes for CASSPTRGGYEQYF.

Concerning this clone itself: The same CDR3 can be traced to other DNA sequences in this sample. The gene calls are TRBV13 and TRBJ2-1; D remains unclear. From germline, CDR1 is PRHDT and CDR2 FYEKMQ (reference sequence). CDR3 length equals 12 residues. Trimming removed 5 bases at V and 6 bases at J, with 8 bases between. The DNA for the CDR3 is TGTGCCAGCAGCACGACTGGCAATGAGCAGTTCTTC. Encoded protein: CASSTTGNEQFF.

This chain connects TRBV11-2 to TRBJ1-2, with 10 positions matching TRBD1. The V gene end was trimmed by 5 bases and the J gene end by 5 bases; junction bases not matched to a gene: 14. The CDR3 is 17 residues long. CDR1 and CDR2 (germline): SGHAT, FQNNGV. For the CDR3, the DNA is TGTGCCAGCAGCCCCGCACAGACAGGGGGCGCGTCTTATGGCTACACCTTC. This sequence encodes CASSPAQTGGASYGYTF.

Note on this clone: Other DNA sequences from this sample encode an identical CDR3 as well. The CDR3 DNA reads as TGTGCCAGCAGCTTAGATCTGGGGGGGTCCTACAATGAGCAGTTCTTC. Encoded protein: CASSLDLGGSYNEQFF. V gene TRBV11-2 combines with J gene TRBJ2-1; the match to TRBD2 covers 7 bases. Per the germline V gene, CDR1 is SGHAT and CDR2 is FQNNGV. There are 16 residues in the CDR3. V dropped 0 bases and J dropped 1; count of bases not matched to a gene: 3.

The chain recombines TRBV2 with TRBJ1-2, with D hard to call. V shed 7 bases and J shed 4 bases, with 13 bases lying between them. The CDR3 extends over 13 amino acids. Germline V gene data show CDR1 as SNHLY and CDR2 as FYNNEI. CDR3 coding DNA: TGTGCCAGCACCTTGGAGGCCCCCTATGGCTACACCTTC. Its translation: CASTLEAPYGYTF.